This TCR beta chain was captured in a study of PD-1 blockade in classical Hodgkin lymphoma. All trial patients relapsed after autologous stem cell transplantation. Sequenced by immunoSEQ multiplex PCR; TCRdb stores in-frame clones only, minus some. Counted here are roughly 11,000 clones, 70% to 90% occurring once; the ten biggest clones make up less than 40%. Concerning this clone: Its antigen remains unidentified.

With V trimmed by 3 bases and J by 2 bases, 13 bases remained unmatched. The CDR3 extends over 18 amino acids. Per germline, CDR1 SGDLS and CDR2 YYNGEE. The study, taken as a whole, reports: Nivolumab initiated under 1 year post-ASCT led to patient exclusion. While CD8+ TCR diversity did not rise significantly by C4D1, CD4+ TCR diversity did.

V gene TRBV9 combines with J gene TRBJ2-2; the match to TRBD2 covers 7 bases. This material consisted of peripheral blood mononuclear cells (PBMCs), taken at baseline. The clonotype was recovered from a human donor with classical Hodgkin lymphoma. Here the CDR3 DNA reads TGTGCCAGCAGCGAAGGGGTGTCTGGGAGGGGAAACACCGGGGAGCTGTTTTTT. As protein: CASSEGVSGRGNTGELFF.